The 10 T cell receptor beta chains reported below all come from one sample, sequenced in a study of OX40 agonist ivuxolimab in advanced cancers. Generated by immunoSEQ multiplex PCR, the TCRdb table keeps only in-frame clones and is missing some. In the table there are tens of thousands of clones, approximately 87% of which are singletons. The sample here was CD4+ or CD8+ T cells sorted from blood, taken in a trial of the OX40 agonist ivuxolimab. Source of these receptors: an adult with an advanced solid tumor such as melanoma, head and neck, liver or kidney cancer.

Comment on this clone: A junction end diverges from the germline sequence, so it may reflect a read error. The chain is built from TRBV30 and TRBJ1-2; the D is unclear. Germline CDR1 and CDR2: GTSNPN and SVGIG (reference sequence). CDR3 length: 12 amino acids. The CDR3 region is CARSRAGYGYTF. The CDR3 DNA is TGTGCCCGGAGTCGGGCTGGCTATGGCTACACCTTC.

The DNA for the CDR3 is TGTGCCAGCAGGAGGGACGCGGAAGCTTTCTTT. Translated: CASRRDAEAFF. The V call is TRBV6-5, the J call TRBJ1-1, with a possible D match to TRBD1 (5 bases). The ends were cut back, 6 bases at V and 8 bases at J, with 10 bases in the middle. This CDR3 has 11 residues. The germline V gene has CDR1 MNHEY and CDR2 SVGAGI.

The rearrangement uses TRBV2 and TRBJ2-3; D gene unclear. From germline, CDR1 is SNHLY and CDR2 FYNNEI. The CDR3 loop spans 12 amino acids. Trimming removed 1 base at V and 3 bases at J, with 2 bases between. CDR3: CASSEETDTQYF. The CDR3 coding sequence is TGTGCCAGCAGTGAAGAGACAGATACGCAGTATTTT.

The J gene is TRBJ2-2, the V gene TRBV19, with D uncertain. Germline CDR1 is LNHDA and CDR2 is SQIVND (reference sequence). V was cut by 5 bases and J by 4 bases, with 8 bases left in between. CDR3 length equals 13 residues. CDR3 protein: CASSPEFTGELFF. The CDR3, as DNA: TGTGCCAGTAGTCCCGAATTCACCGGGGAGCTGTTTTTT.

V gene TRBV19 combines with J gene TRBJ1-4, with 8 bases that match TRBD1. V lost 5 bases and J lost 7; bases outside the gene matches: 6. The CDR3 is made up of 14 amino acids. CDR1 and CDR2 from the germline V gene are LNHDA and SQIVND (reference sequence). This CDR3 reads CASSEQGVVEKLFF. The CDR3 region has the DNA TGTGCCAGTAGTGAACAGGGGGTGGTTGAAAAACTGTTTTTT.

CDR3 region: CAWTSGQLGSNQPQHF. CDR3 coding DNA: TGTGCCTGGACATCGGGACAACTGGGGTCGAATCAGCCCCAGCATTTT. This chain uses TRBV30 with TRBJ1-5; tentative D call: TRBD1 (6 bases). The CDR3 covers 16 residues. Germline CDR1 GTSNPN, CDR2 SVGIG (reference sequence). Trimming took off 4 bases at V and 4 bases at J, with 20 bases between the two ends.

The chain is built from TRBV18 and TRBJ2-5; 10 bases line up with TRBD1. Trimming cost V 5 bases and J 6 bases; bases outside gene matches: 9. CDR3 size: 15 residues. Germline lookup yields CDR1 KGHSH and CDR2 LQKENI. Here the CDR3 reads CASSTTTGGEKTQYF. CDR3 bases: TGTGCCAGCTCAACAACGACAGGGGGCGAGAAGACCCAGTACTTC.

This clone has a handful of counts. The chain uses TRBV5-1 and TRBJ1-6; 8 bases line up with TRBD1. CDR1 is SGHRS, CDR2 YFSETQ, per germline. This CDR3 region has 15 residues. The J segment lost 9 bases and the V segment lost 4 bases, leaving 9 bases of the junction unmatched. The CDR3 here is CASSRSDRVPSPLHF. The CDR3 DNA sequence: TGCGCCAGCAGCAGGTCGGACAGGGTACCTTCACCCCTCCACTTT.

The gene calls are TRBV5-5 and TRBJ2-3; weak D call: TRBD2 (5 bases). The CDR3 is made up of 14 amino acids. Germline V gene lookup returns CDR1 SGHKS and CDR2 YYEKEE (reference sequence). V was trimmed by 5 bases and J by 0 bases, leaving 10 bases between them. The CDR3 region has the DNA TGTGCCAGCAGGAGGGAGATTAGCACAGATACGCAGTATTTT. Its protein is CASRREISTDTQYF.

The DNA of the CDR3 is TGTGCCAGCAGCCACGAACGGGGGCAGGAGTGGGAGCTGTTTTTT. Translated, it gives CASSHERGQEWELFF. The genes are TRBV4-2 and TRBJ2-2, with D perhaps TRBD1 or TRBD2 (6 bases each). The CDR3 is made up of 15 amino acids. CDR1 LGHNA and CDR2 YNFKEQ come from the germline V gene. V dropped 3 bases and J dropped 9 bases, with 17 bases sitting between them.